This T cell receptor (beta chain) was captured in a study of regulatory T cells in long-lasting Graves disease. The CDR3 length is 13 residues. From germline, CDR1 is DFQATT and CDR2 SNEGSKA (reference sequence). V was clipped by 5 bases and J by 6 bases; unmatched bases: 8. Arm-PCR of CDR3 regions and iRepertoire HTBI primers were the basis on which TCR beta libraries were built. TCRdb re-called the multiplex PCR reads with MiXCR, one entry per CDR3 protein. The table shows about 210,000 distinct CDR3 sequences, with roughly 20% occurring only once. The time point was: newly diagnosed GD, antithyroid drugs for less than 3 months. The TCR library used RNA extracted from PBMCs. This clonotype was observed at least ten times. This sample was shared with a second study, whose subject was T cells in Graves' hyperthyroidism and ophthalmopathy. This second study notes: Hyperthyroidism had been newly diagnosed in patients aged 18 to 65, and its duration was under 2 months. Initially, a first-round RT-PCR of the TCR CDR3 employed the HTBI primer set. Progression to ophthalmopathy was predicted a median of approximately 6.4 months early.

The sequence came from a woman in her 30s with Graves disease. Source: peripheral blood mononuclear cells (PBMCs), taken at new diagnosis, from a patient treated with antithyroid drugs. The J gene is TRBJ2-7, the V gene TRBV20-1; 9 bases agree with TRBD1. The CDR3 protein is CSAAGQGGFEQYF. CDR3 sequence (DNA): TGCAGTGCTGCGGGACAGGGAGGGTTCGAGCAGTACTTC.